The source of this T cell receptor (beta chain) is a study of blood T cell repertoires in COVID-19. Background on the study: The samples span acute and convalescent COVID-19 from the United States, Italy and Spain. T cells, B-cell-depleted T cells, or PBMCs supplied cDNA or gDNA.

This CDR3 is 16 amino acids long. The germline V and J ends were trimmed by 1 base and 3 bases, with 12 bases remaining between them. In germline, CDR1 is LGHNA, CDR2 YNFKEQ. In the authors' methods: The assay estimated nucleated cells by amplifying reference gene primers. The method was immunoSEQ multiplex PCR; TCRdb's version includes in-frame clones alone and lacks a portion of them. V, J and clone size were drawn from that table, and D and trimming were deduced from the DNA. The sample lists about 150,000 clones, 84% occurring once. The TCR sequence derives from a woman in her forties or fifties with acute or convalescent COVID-19. Sequencing was done on a sample of peripheral blood. This chain uses TRBV4-2 with TRBJ1-4; D uncertain. In DNA, the CDR3 is TGTGCCAGCAGCCAAGCGTTGGGGAGATCTAATGAAAAACTGTTTTTT. This encodes CASSQALGRSNEKLFF.